This paragraph reports one TCR beta chain. This clone has just one count. It has no known antigen specificity. No much larger clonotype is one base removed from it; base qualities were not supplied. This sample was taken from a study of cytomegalovirus exposure and HLA in healthy donors (dated by TCRdb to about 2017). Regarding the complete study: An earlier analysis of roughly 500 of the donors reported 250 to 350 Gb of sequence data and around 110 million unique TCR beta sequences obtained from approximately 180 million T cells. Donor age, sex, ethnicity and CMV serostatus were collected together with the repertoire data. In addition to the first cohort of approximately 670 subjects, a separate validation cohort of around 110 different subjects was used. Typing coverage differed by locus: A, B, C, DRB1 and DQB1 were typed in roughly 620-630 donors, DQA1 in approximately 520, DPA1 in around 580, and DPB1 in 450 to 490. Among the roughly 380 genotyped donors, about 85% belonged to the genetic ancestry cluster associated with self-reported Caucasian donors. A later analysis re-analyzed previously published TCR beta repertoires from 650 to 800 donors and added high-resolution HLA genotyping to study TCR occurrence patterns. In an earlier analysis of 587 of the donors, high-throughput TCR beta sequencing was used to judge whether each TCR beta V gene segment behaved as functional or pseudogenic. The study used immunosequencing to profile the T cell repertoires of approximately 630 subjects and linked those repertoires to cytomegalovirus serostatus. Rather than drawing on any new phenotypic data, the later analysis identified candidate immune exposures from TCR beta sequences and the way those sequences occurred across donors. The aim of the study was to test whether cataloging public T cell receptors could identify signatures of past pathogen exposure. Every repertoire in the discovery cohort had been generated on one and the same sequencing platform. To predict cytomegalovirus infection status, the study brought together high-throughput TCR immunosequencing, statistical association of individual TCRs with disease status, and machine learning. Four or five DR-DQ haplotypes were handled as single units for association and clustering because linkage in the cohort was strong. A later genetic analysis took genome-wide SNP genotypes for about 55% of the 666 donors and used that subset as a discovery cohort. About 280 gigabases of sequencing data and around 80 million unique TCR sequences made up an early release that covered about 640 HLA-typed donors. HLA typing included class I and class II loci at four-digit resolution. Across 300 to 400 genotyped donors of the cohort, an average of approximately 240,000 unique TCR beta nucleotide sequences per donor were sequenced, and roughly 20% of those sequences were non-productive. Broad study findings and their caveats: Roughly uniform sequencing depth across donors was assumed in presence/absence analyses, although this assumption may not hold. Specific HLA alleles were associated with some 15,000 TCR beta sequences at a false discovery rate of 0.05 in a later analysis. The earlier analysis of about 600 of the donors excluded over 15 rarely observed V segments, including chromosome 9 orphons, because counts were too low. Cytomegalovirus status was reported to be diagnosed by the classifier with high specificity and sensitivity in both the original and validation cohorts. In a later analysis, HLA-associated TCR beta chains were found to be more clonally expanded and to have lower generation probabilities than equally common non-associated chains. In a later analysis, most CMV-associated TCR beta chains were found to appear HLA-restricted, with HLA associations seemingly driven largely by CMV exposure. According to a later genetic analysis, donors in an Asian-associated ancestry cluster had fewer N-insertions in productive TCRs than the approximately 690-donor mean. Broadly in line with IMGT annotations, most TCR beta V segments showed up in productive rearrangements about 87% or about 30% of the time in an earlier analysis of 587 of the donors. A further reported finding was that TCR beta sequences accurately predicted the HLA-A and HLA-B alleles for most subjects in the first cohort. Most TCR sequences were observed very rarely across donors, whereas some public TCRs were present in many individuals. Only TCR beta chains were sequenced in this cohort, and the absence of alpha or paired-chain data limited detectable features. In a later analysis, several top co-occurrence clusters were reported to appear linked to parvovirus B19, influenza, CMV and Epstein-Barr virus. V-gene and J-gene trimming of TCR beta chains was associated with a missense DCLRE1C variant in a later genetic analysis, and the association was replicated in an independent cohort. A group of highly shared sequence variants was considered likely to be a technical artifact of the sequencing pipeline. The only immune exposure information available for the cohort was CMV serostatus. The authors suggested that the approach could potentially be generalized to other disease states and immunological phenotypes. In vitro tests confirmed that a few of the cytomegalovirus-associated TCR beta chains recognize cytomegalovirus antigens. Because HLA typing was missing for some donors at each locus, association tests included only the typed subset. Correlated functional status among segregating V segments might reflect linkage disequilibrium, but an unknown experimental factor could not be ruled out. When HLA alleles, especially DR and DQ, strongly co-occurred, TCR associations were difficult to assign to individual alleles. A total of 150 or so TCR beta chains were listed by the study as associated with cytomegalovirus. A later analysis found that TCR association rates varied across HLA loci, with DRB1 alleles showing the most associated TCRs and HLA-C alleles the fewest. Some IMGT-functional V segments, including TRBV6-2 and TRBV6-3, could not be told apart with the 87-base-pair reads, so those segments were excluded.

In total, fewer than 750 healthy bone marrow donors made up the cohort. At the time of sampling, all cohort members were nominally healthy, though unrecorded immune exposures were likely present. The donor tested CMV seropositive, placing the donor among the roughly 300 seropositive members of the cohort. A peripheral blood sample was provided by each donor, and peripheral blood mononuclear cells were used for TCR beta sequencing. The Qiagen DNeasy Blood Extraction Kit was used to extract genomic DNA from the blood cell samples. Cut back by 3 bases and 4 bases, the V and J ends lie 9 bases apart. There are 13 amino acids in the CDR3, from cysteine to phenylalanine inclusive. The retained sequence is limited to the CDR3, 39 bases, with the frame set at the first base. For CDR1 and CDR2, the germline V gene lists SGHAT and FQNNGV. Receptor amplification or capture employed the immunoSEQ multiplex PCR assay. For the multiplex PCR, a mixture combining 60 forward primers for TCR Vbeta segments and 13 reverse primers for TCR Jbeta segments was used. A multiplex PCR assay on genomic DNA amplified the CDR3 region of rearranged TCR beta genes. The Illumina HiSeq System was used to sequence the amplified TCR beta libraries as 87-base-pair reads. Per the source publication's procedure: A later analysis counted some 74 million unique TCR beta chains across the approximately 700 repertoires, and around 9.9 million of these chains were shared by at least two donors. To remove PCR and sequencing errors, raw reads were error-corrected and collapsed into unique sequences using a nearest-neighbor algorithm that merged closely related sequences. To assign V, D and J gene segments, CDR3 sequences were aligned to IMGT reference sequences. For a sequence to be retained, at least a six-nucleotide match to both a V gene segment and a J gene segment was required. A rearrangement was called productive if the CDR3 had no stop codons and remained in frame with V and J, and every other rearrangement was called non-productive. CDR3 was defined according to IMGT convention as the region running from the second conserved V-encoded cysteine to the conserved J-encoded phenylalanine. In an earlier analysis of around 640 of the donors, sequences lacking an unambiguous match to a single V gene segment were excluded. In an earlier analysis of approximately 590 of the donors, a V segment was called functional when productive rearrangements were above 56.7%, and segregating when the standard deviation between donors exceeded 5%. A statistical classification framework was developed to diagnose cytomegalovirus status using the catalog of TCR beta chain sequences. A later analysis assigned V and J genes by comparing TCR nucleotide sequences with IMGT/GENE-DB human TR gene sequences. In a later analysis, CDR3 sequences and most-parsimonious VDJ recombination scenarios were assigned using the TCRdist pipeline. In a later analysis, every TCR beta chain was defined by the combination of its CDR3 amino acid sequence and its V-gene family, and reads without a unique V-gene family were dropped. In a later analysis, 550 to 650 highly shared, low-generation-probability nucleotide sequences were removed to address suspected cross-contamination and a sequencing artifact. In a later analysis, a clonal expansion index was calculated for each public chain from normalized within-repertoire ranks of inferred template counts. A later analysis computed generation probabilities with a VDJ recombination model fitted to out-of-frame rearrangements, and checked the results against IGoR. A later analysis scored TCR-TCR, TCR-HLA and TCR-CMV co-occurrence with hypergeometric tests, applying a repertoire-size bias correction to TCR pairs. To estimate false discovery rates, a later analysis permuted the HLA or CMV assignments 20 times. In a later analysis, co-occurring TCRs were grouped using DBSCAN, and TCRdist sequence similarity was added for clustering within HLA-allele-positive subsets. Repertoires with fewer than 30,000 or more than 120,000 public chains, plus five repertoires with anomalous nucleotide sharing, were excluded from co-occurrence clustering. TCRdb stores this immuneACCESS table with in-frame sequences only. Part of the clones is absent; in the studies checked, under half of the shortfall reflects unresolved V genes, and no reason is known for the rest. The V and J calls and clone size are taken from that table; D and trimming were inferred from the DNA. The sample table contains 100,000 to 150,000 clones; only one count was recorded for around 80% of them. The top ten clones comprise 2.5% to 3.5% of the sample.

Source material: PBMCs. This clonotype originated in a woman in her 40s in good health and CMV-seropositive. The V gene is TRBV11-2 and the J gene is TRBJ2-5; TRBD2 is a possible D gene, resting on 6 matching bases. The nucleotide sequence reads as follows: TGTGCCAGCAGCTTGGAGGGCCGAGAGACCCAGTACTTC. It is translated as CASSLEGRETQYF.